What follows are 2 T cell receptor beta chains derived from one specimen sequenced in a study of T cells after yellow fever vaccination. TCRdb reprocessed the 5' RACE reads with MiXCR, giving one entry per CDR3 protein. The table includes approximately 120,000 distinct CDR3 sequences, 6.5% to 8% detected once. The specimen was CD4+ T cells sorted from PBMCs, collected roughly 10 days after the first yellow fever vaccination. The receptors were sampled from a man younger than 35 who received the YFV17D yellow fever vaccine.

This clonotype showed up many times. The CDR3 spells CASSYGGIFYSGANVLTF. DNA of the CDR3: TGCGCCAGCAGCTATGGCGGGATATTCTACTCTGGGGCCAACGTCCTGACTTTC. V gene TRBV5-1 combines with J gene TRBJ2-6; weak D call: TRBD2 (6 bases). Deletions cut 3 bases from V and 0 bases from J, with 16 bases between. The CDR3 loop spans 18 amino acids. Germline V gene lookup returns CDR1 SGHRS and CDR2 YFSETQ.

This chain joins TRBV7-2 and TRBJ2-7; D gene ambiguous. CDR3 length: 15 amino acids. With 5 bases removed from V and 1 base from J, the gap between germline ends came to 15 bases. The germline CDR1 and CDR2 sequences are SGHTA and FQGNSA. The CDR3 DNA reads TGTGCCAGCAGCGGAGACGCCGGAAGGTCCTACGAGCAGTACGTC. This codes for CASSGDAGRSYEQYV.